This section outlines one TCR beta chain sequence together with its context. Method: immunoSEQ multiplex PCR; TCRdb's copy keeps in-frame clones and lacks some. The sample has 85,000 to 100,000 clones; approximately 80% are singletons. The CDR3 covers 16 residues. Trimming left V 2 bases short and J 5 bases short, with 18 bases between. In germline, CDR1 is SNHLY, CDR2 FYNNEI. The data derive from a study of glioma-infiltrating T cells after dendritic cell vaccination. Documented time point: after dendritic cell vaccination, including at tumor progression/relapse. The chain couples TRBV2 to TRBJ1-2; D unclear. Sequencing used blood, obtained after dendritic cell vaccination. This clonotype originated in a human donor with glioblastoma. DNA of the CDR3: TGTGCCAGCAGTGAATATGTAGGCTTGGGCCCATATGGCTACACCTTC. It encodes CASSEYVGLGPYGYTF.